The rows below give T cell receptor beta chains drawn from one sample of a study of identical twins. TCRdb passed the 5' RACE reads through MiXCR, listing each CDR3 protein once. This sample has about 280,000 distinct CDR3 sequences; roughly 8.6% occur once, and the top ten carry around 2.1%. The sample also formed part of further work on yellow fever vaccine responses in identical twins.

Source material: memory (CD45RO+) T cells sorted from blood. These receptors originate from a woman under 30 in good health. The CDR3 runs from the conserved cysteine through the conserved F or W. A D gene is named only where the DNA matches it firmly. Only some rows state a clone size, as once, few, many or a class for expanded clones.

v_gene	d_gene	j_gene	abundance	CDR3aa	CDR3nt
TRBV27	TRBD1	TRBJ1-6	NA	CASSLGGTGNSPLHF	TGTGCCAGCAGTTTAGGTGGGACAGGGAATTCACCCCTCCACTTT
TRBV18	NA	TRBJ2-4	NA	CASSPPAHPDIQYF	TGTGCCAGCTCACCACCTGCCCACCCGGACATTCAGTACTTC
TRBV10-3	TRBD1	TRBJ2-1	many	CAISDPLTGGVSNEQFF	TGTGCCATCAGTGACCCACTGACAGGGGGAGTTTCCAATGAGCAGTTCTTC
TRBV12-3/TRBV12-4	TRBD2	TRBJ2-1	many	CASTLSGRGEQFF	TGTGCCAGCACCCTTAGCGGGAGGGGTGAGCAGTTCTTC
TRBV12-3/TRBV12-4	NA	TRBJ2-1	many	CASSLHTSEQFF	TGTGCCAGCAGCCTTCACACGAGTGAGCAGTTCTTC
TRBV4-1	NA	TRBJ1-4	NA	CASSRLGLPNEKLFF	TGCGCCAGCAGCCGCCTCGGGCTCCCTAATGAAAAACTGTTTTTT
TRBV5-1	NA	TRBJ1-4	many	CASSPQAGEKLFF	TGCGCCAGCAGCCCCCAAGCGGGCGAAAAACTGTTTTTT
TRBV20-1	TRBD2	TRBJ2-1	NA	CSAEKRGGYNEQFF	TGCAGTGCAGAAAAGCGGGGGGGATACAATGAGCAGTTCTTC
TRBV15	NA	TRBJ1-1	few	CATSIGFTEAFF	TGTGCCACCAGCATAGGGTTCACTGAAGCTTTCTTT
TRBV5-1	TRBD1	TRBJ1-1	many	CASSPTSGQMNTEAFF	TGCGCCAGCAGCCCTACATCGGGACAGATGAACACTGAAGCTTTCTTT